These 18 T cell receptor beta chains were sequenced from one sample in a study of blood T cells in healthy people across ages. A J-beta primer mix and a sample-barcoded 5' primer were used in a second PCR of roughly 7 to 12 cycles. TCRdb ran MiXCR on the 5' RACE reads and lists one entry per CDR3 protein. Of hundreds of thousands of distinct CDR3 sequences in the sample, approximately 25% are singletons; the top ten hold under 10%. These data are also associated with another study on T cells of mothers and their children.

The specimen sequenced was blood. The receptors come from a boy aged 5-17 years in good health.

V gene TRBV6-1 combines with J gene TRBJ2-4, with a tentative D call TRBD2 (5 bases). V gave up 6 bases and J gave up 0 bases, with 9 bases separating them. The germline gives CDR1 MNHNS, CDR2 SASEGT. The CDR3 is 14 amino acids. This CDR3 reads CASRGLQAKNIQYF. The CDR3 nucleotides read TGTGCCAGCAGAGGACTCCAAGCCAAAAACATTCAGTACTTC.

The chain couples TRBV7-2 to TRBJ2-2; D may match TRBD1 or TRBD2 (5 bases each). The CDR3 runs to 14 residues. Trimming stripped 4 bases from V and 3 bases from J, with 9 bases between. The germline V gene has CDR1 SGHTA and CDR2 FQGNSA. CDR3: CASSSRGDTGELFF. The CDR3 nucleotides are TGTGCCAGCAGCTCACGAGGGGACACCGGGGAGCTGTTTTTT.

This clonotype was seen only once. The chain joins TRBV29-1 to TRBJ2-3; perhaps TRBD2 as D (5 bases). CDR3 size: 12 residues. Per germline, CDR1 SQVTM and CDR2 ANQGSEA. V was shortened by 2 bases and J by 4 bases, with 7 bases between the two germline ends. CDR3 sequence (DNA): TGCAGCGTTGAAACGGAGGCAGATACGCAGTATTTT. This encodes CSVETEADTQYF.

CDR3 sequence: CASSFIWGTGELFF. In DNA form, the CDR3 reads TGTGCCAGCAGCTTCATCTGGGGCACCGGGGAGCTGTTTTTT. The rearrangement uses TRBV11-2 and TRBJ2-2, with unresolved D. The CDR3 consists of 14 residues. In germline, CDR1 is SGHAT, CDR2 FQNNGV. Trimming took off 3 bases at V and 4 bases at J, with 9 bases between the two ends.

The chain has TRBV28 and TRBJ2-7, with D possibly being TRBD1 (6 bases). Trimming left V 10 bases short and J 1 base short, with 14 bases between. The germline gives CDR1 MDHEN, CDR2 SYDVKM. The CDR3 is 13 residues long. The CDR3 loop reads CATKGDGSYEQYF. The CDR3 region has the DNA TGTGCCACTAAGGGGGACGGGTCCTACGAGCAGTACTTC.

The genes are TRBV19 and TRBJ2-1; 12 nucleotides match TRBD2. The CDR3 is 18 residues long. Germline lookup yields CDR1 LNHDA and CDR2 SQIVND (reference sequence). The J segment lost 1 base and the V segment lost 6 bases, leaving 10 bases of the junction unmatched. CDR3 DNA sequence: TGTGCCAGTAGGGCGACTAGCGGGGGCCCCTTTTCCTACAATGAGCAGTTCTTC. Translated: CASRATSGGPFSYNEQFF.

This clonotype was recorded a few times. J is TRBJ2-5 and V is TRBV24-1; D not certain. The V end lost 5 bases, the J end lost 4 bases, and 7 bases lay between the germline ends. The CDR3 spans 12 residues. Germline V gives CDR1 KGHDR, CDR2 SFDVKD. The chain's CDR3 is CATSGQGETQYF. As DNA, the CDR3 is TGTGCCACCAGTGGACAAGGAGAGACCCAGTACTTC.

A word on this clonotype: A single base separates this from a much larger clone, so it may be a read error. The rearrangement links TRBV20-1 to TRBJ2-3; D is undetermined. Germline assignment: CDR1 DFQATT and CDR2 SNEGSKA (reference sequence). V lost 0 bases and J 4 bases, leaving 2 bases between the germline ends. The CDR3 is 11 amino acids. CDR3 loop: CSAREPDTQYF. CDR3 nucleotide sequence: TGCAGTGCTAGAGAACCAGATACGCAGTATTTT.

This clonotype was observed a handful of times. The chain is built from TRBV7-2 and TRBJ2-2; D might be TRBD1 (6 bases). CDR1 is SGHTA, CDR2 FQGNSA, per germline. The CDR3 extends over 15 amino acids. V lost 1 base and J 2 bases, leaving 8 bases between the germline ends. CDR3 region: CASSLGRGNTGELFF. CDR3 coding DNA: TGTGCCAGCAGCTTAGGCAGGGGAAACACCGGGGAGCTGTTTTTT. Combining the CDR3 with reference TRBV7-2 and TRBJ2-2 gives the whole variable domain GAGVSQSPSNKVTEKGKDVELRCDPISGHTALYWYRQSLGQGLEFLIYFQGNSAPDKSGLPSDRFSAERTGGSVSTLTIQRTQQEDSAVYLCASSLGRGNTGELFFGEGSRLTVL.

This clonotype was observed a few times. The J gene is TRBJ2-7, the V gene TRBV28; no clear D gene. The CDR3 runs 12 residues. Trimming cost V 5 bases and J 6 bases, with 11 bases left between them. The germline CDR1 and CDR2 sequences are MDHEN and SYDVKM. CDR3 in DNA: TGTGCCAGCAGTAGGATCGGGCGCGAGCAGTACTTC. As protein: CASSRIGREQYF.

Concerning this clonotype itself: One end of the junction varies from germline; a read error may be responsible. V gene TRBV7-7 combines with J gene TRBJ2-5, with D unclear. The J call may be wrong; the DNA end is better matched by TRBJ2-1. Germline-derived CDR1 and CDR2 are SSHAT and FNYEAQ (reference sequence). This CDR3 has 13 residues. The CDR3 coding sequence is TGTGCTAGCAGTCAAGGCTTAAGCAATGAGCAGTTCTTC. Its translation is CASSQGLSNEQFF.

This CDR3 is CASSQEKYYGYTF. The DNA for the CDR3 is TGTGCCAGCAGCCAAGAGAAATATTATGGCTACACCTTC. The J gene is TRBJ1-2, the V gene TRBV3-1; D is unresolved. Germline lookup yields CDR1 LGHDT and CDR2 YNNKEL (reference sequence). This CDR3 has 13 residues. The V and J ends lost 0 bases and 5 bases respectively, with 7 bases between them. The full variable domain, its missing parts supplied by reference TRBV3-1 and TRBJ1-2, is DTAVSQTPKYLVTQMGNDKSIKCEQNLGHDTMYWYKQDSKKFLKIMFSYNNKELIINETVPNRFSPKSPDKAHLNLHINSLELGDSAVYFCASSQEKYYGYTFGSGTRLTVV.

This clonotype was counted a few times. The V gene is TRBV7-2, the J gene TRBJ2-7, with 9 bases lining up with TRBD2. CDR1 is SGHTA, CDR2 FQGNSA, per germline. The V gene end was trimmed by 5 bases and the J gene end by 0 bases; junction bases not matched to a gene: 5. The length of the CDR3 is 15 residues. CDR3 bases: TGTGCCAGCAGCCGGAGCGGGGGGAGCTCCTACGAGCAGTACTTC. Amino acid sequence: CASSRSGGSSYEQYF.

This clonotype has only a few counts. This chain connects TRBV20-1 to TRBJ1-1; D uncertain. Between the trimmed V and J ends, which lost 0 bases and 3 bases, there was a span of 11 bases. Germline values: CDR1 DFQATT, CDR2 SNEGSKA (reference sequence). CDR3 size: 14 residues. CDR3 protein: CSARDRTVYTEAFF. The CDR3 coding sequence is TGCAGTGCTAGAGATAGGACGGTCTACACTGAAGCTTTCTTT.

This clonotype was observed a few times. The genes are TRBV29-1 and TRBJ2-2; 11 bases are shared with TRBD2. Unmatched junction bases numbered 5, after V lost 5 bases and J lost 3 bases. From germline, CDR1 is SQVTM and CDR2 ANQGSEA. The CDR3 extends over 15 amino acids. The CDR3 nucleotides read TGCAGCGTTAATAGCGGGGGGGCCCACACCGGGGAGCTGTTTTTT. Protein product: CSVNSGGAHTGELFF.

This clonotype was recorded a few times. This chain connects TRBV20-1 to TRBJ1-1, with no clear D. V was trimmed by 6 bases and J by 3 bases, leaving 17 bases between them. The CDR3 sequence is 14 residues long. Germline assignment: CDR1 DFQATT and CDR2 SNEGSKA (reference sequence). For the CDR3, the DNA is TGCAGTGCCGAACCGCCTGACACCCACACTGAAGCTTTCTTT. Protein sequence: CSAEPPDTHTEAFF.

This chain links TRBV7-9 with TRBJ1-2; D possibly corresponds to TRBD1 (5 bases). Germline values: CDR1 SEHNR, CDR2 FQNEAQ (reference sequence). V lost 4 bases, J lost 8 bases, and 11 bases lay in between. The CDR3 consists of 12 residues. The CDR3 coding sequence is TGTGCCAGCAGCTGGCCCAGGGACGGCTACACCTTC. Amino acids: CASSWPRDGYTF.

This clonotype has only a few counts. It may be a read error: a sequence one base away is much more abundant. V and J are TRBV28 and TRBJ2-5; 8 bases are a match to TRBD2. The J call may be faulty, since TRBJ2-1 better matches the DNA end. The CDR3 consists of 16 residues. Germline CDR1 reads MDHEN; CDR2 reads SYDVKM. CDR3 sequence: CASSPPLAGAPGGQFF. In DNA form, the CDR3 reads TGTGCCAGCAGTCCCCCTCTAGCGGGTGCCCCGGGGGGGCAGTTCTTC.